The rows below give T cell receptor beta chains drawn from one sample of a study of OX40 agonist ivuxolimab in advanced cancers. Libraries were prepared by immunoSEQ multiplex PCR; TCRdb keeps only in-frame clonotypes and omits some of them. The data contain tens of thousands of clones, 89% of them singletons. The sample here was CD4+ or CD8+ T cells sorted from blood, taken in a trial of the OX40 agonist ivuxolimab. These TCRs come from an adult with an advanced solid tumor such as melanoma, head and neck, liver or kidney cancer. CDR3s include the opening cysteine and the closing phenylalanine or tryptophan. D genes are given only for firm matches. Some rows mark clone size as missing; the rest say once, few, many or name a class of expanded clone.

cdr3_length | j_call | clone_size | d_call | v_call | cdr3_nt | cdr3_aa
14 | TRBJ2-7 | - | TRBD1 | TRBV2 | TGTGCCAGCAGTGCTGAGACAGGGGGCACAGGGCAGTACTTC | CASSAETGGTGQYF
15 | TRBJ1-4 | - | - | TRBV9 | TGTGCCAGCAGCGTAGACCCGGGTTTTGCTGAAAAACTGTTTTTT | CASSVDPGFAEKLFF
17 | TRBJ1-6 | - | TRBD1 | TRBV5-1 | TGCGCCAGCAGCTTGGGCCCCTCAGGACAGGGAAATTCACCCCTCCACTTT | CASSLGPSGQGNSPLHF
13 | TRBJ2-7 | - | TRBD1 | TRBV5-4 | TGTGCCAGCAGCTTTACAGGGGTCTACGAGCAGTACTTC | CASSFTGVYEQYF
13 | TRBJ2-3 | - | - | TRBV5-6 | TGTGCCAGCAGCTTGGGATTACAACATACGCAGTATTTT | CASSLGLQHTQYF
15 | TRBJ2-3 | - | TRBD1 | TRBV14 | TGTGCCAGCAGCCAAGGGACAGGTTTCCCGGATACGCAGTATTTT | CASSQGTGFPDTQYF
16 | TRBJ2-7 | - | TRBD2 | TRBV6-5 | TGTGCCAGCAGTTACGCCACTAGCGGCCCCTCCTACGAGCAGTACTTC | CASSYATSGPSYEQYF
13 | TRBJ2-2 | few | - | TRBV28 | TGTGCCAGCAGTTTTAGGGGGACTGGGGAGCTGTTTTTT | CASSFRGTGELFF
18 | TRBJ2-3 | - | TRBD2 | TRBV19 | TGTGCCAGTAGTCTAACTAGCGGGAGGAACTCTGGCACAGATACGCAGTATTTT | CASSLTSGRNSGTDTQYF
16 | TRBJ2-7 | - | TRBD1 | TRBV5-6 | TGTGCCAGCAGCTTGGGGGGACAGGGATGGACCTACGAGCAGTACTTC | CASSLGGQGWTYEQYF